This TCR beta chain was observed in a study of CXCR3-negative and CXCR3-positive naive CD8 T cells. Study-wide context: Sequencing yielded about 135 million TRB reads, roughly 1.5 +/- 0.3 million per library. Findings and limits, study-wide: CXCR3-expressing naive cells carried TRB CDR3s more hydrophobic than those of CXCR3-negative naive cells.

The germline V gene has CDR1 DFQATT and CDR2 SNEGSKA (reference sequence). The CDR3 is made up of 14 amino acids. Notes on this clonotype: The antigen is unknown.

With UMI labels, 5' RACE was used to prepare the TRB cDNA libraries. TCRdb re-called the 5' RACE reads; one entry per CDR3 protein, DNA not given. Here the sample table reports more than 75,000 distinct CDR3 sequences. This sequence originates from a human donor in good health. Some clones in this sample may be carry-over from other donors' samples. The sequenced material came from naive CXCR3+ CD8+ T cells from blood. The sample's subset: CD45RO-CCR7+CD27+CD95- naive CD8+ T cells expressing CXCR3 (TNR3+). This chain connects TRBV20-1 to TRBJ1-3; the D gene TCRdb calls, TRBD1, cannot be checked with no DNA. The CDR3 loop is CSASPVDTGNTIYF.